The next 29 T cell receptor beta chains were all read from a single sample in a study of T cells in localized non-small cell lung cancer. Only in-frame clones appear in the TCRdb table, and some are missing; sequencing was by immunoSEQ multiplex PCR. This table holds 90,000 to 95,000 clones, roughly 93% found once. Source: PBMCs, taken before any cancer treatment. Source of these receptors: a woman between 35 and 75 years old with stage II squamous cell lung carcinoma.

This clone was found a few times. The chain is built from TRBV6-1 and TRBJ2-4, with 8 bases that match TRBD1. V dropped 2 bases and J dropped 3; count of bases not matched to a gene: 6. Germline loops: CDR1 MNHNS, CDR2 SASEGT. The CDR3 is 16 residues long. CDR3 sequence reads: CASSERQGLDKNIQYF. The CDR3 DNA reads as TGTGCCAGCAGTGAAAGACAGGGGCTGGACAAAAACATTCAGTACTTC.

The rearrangement joins TRBV18 to TRBJ1-1; 7 bases align to TRBD1. CDR3 length: 13 residues. The V segment lost 3 bases and the J segment 5 bases; nucleotides outside the gene matches: 3. Germline V gene lookup returns CDR1 KGHSH and CDR2 LQKENI. CDR3 in amino acids: CASSPQGETEAFF. Written as DNA, the CDR3 is TGTGCCAGCTCACCCCAGGGGGAGACTGAAGCTTTCTTT.

The chain couples TRBV11-3 to TRBJ2-1; D may match TRBD1 or TRBD2 (5 bases each). Germline V gene lookup returns CDR1 SGHNT and CDR2 YENEEA. The CDR3 is 13 amino acids. V lost 3 bases and J lost 3, with 6 bases in between. The CDR3 is CASSLGVYNEQFF. The CDR3 coding sequence is TGTGCCAGCAGCTTGGGGGTCTACAATGAGCAGTTCTTC.

V is TRBV2 and J is TRBJ2-2; no reliable D call. CDR3 length equals 12 residues. The V end was cut by 8 bases, the J end by 4 bases, with 8 bases between. Germline V gene sequence: CDR1 SNHLY, CDR2 FYNNEI. CDR3 in DNA: TGTGCCAGCTCGCGCGGCACCGGGGAGCTGTTTTTT. Encoded protein: CASSRGTGELFF.

V gene TRBV4-1 combines with J gene TRBJ1-3; D is uncertain. This CDR3 contains 17 residues. V lost 0 bases and J lost 0, with 12 bases in between. Germline V gene data show CDR1 as MGHRA and CDR2 as YSYEKL. CDR3 in amino acids: CASSQDREEYSGNTIYF. CDR3 DNA sequence: TGCGCCAGCAGCCAAGATCGGGAGGAGTACTCTGGAAACACCATATATTTT.

This chain connects TRBV28 to TRBJ1-1; D gene ambiguous. This CDR3 is 14 amino acids long. Germline CDR1 is MDHEN and CDR2 is SYDVKM. Trimming took off 5 bases at V and 11 bases at J, with 21 bases between the two ends. The CDR3 nucleotides read TGTGCCAGCAGTGAGGACGGATCTAATGAACGGGCTTTCTTT. Its protein product is CASSEDGSNERAFF.

The chain joins TRBV6-5 to TRBJ2-7, with 9 bases lining up with TRBD1. With 7 bases clipped from V and 2 bases from J, the junction kept 3 bases outside the gene matches. CDR3 length equals 13 residues. Germline V gives CDR1 MNHEY, CDR2 SVGAGI. CDR3 sequence (DNA): TGTGCCAGCAACAGACAGGGGGCCTACGAGCAGTACTTC. It translates to CASNRQGAYEQYF.

The rearrangement joins TRBV19 to TRBJ1-1; the D gene is possibly TRBD1 (5 bases). Trimming cost V 10 bases and J 10 bases, with 22 bases left between them. The germline CDR1 and CDR2 sequences are LNHDA and SQIVND (reference sequence). The CDR3 consists of 13 residues. DNA for the CDR3: TGTGCCACAGGAAAGGGGCGGGACTTAGGAGCTTTCTTT. This gives the protein CATGKGRDLGAFF.

This clone showed up just a few times. The chain couples TRBV11-2 to TRBJ2-7, with 8 bases matching TRBD2. CDR1 SGHAT and CDR2 FQNNGV come from the germline V gene. This CDR3 spans 16 amino acids. The V segment lost 4 bases and the J segment 0 bases; nucleotides outside the gene matches: 8. CDR3 in amino acids: CASSYRAGGISYEQYF. The CDR3, as DNA: TGTGCCAGCAGCTATCGGGCGGGAGGAATCTCCTACGAGCAGTACTTC.

A few counts support this clone. CDR3: CSGRGGKTDTQYF. For the CDR3, the DNA is TGCAGCGGACGGGGGGGCAAAACAGATACGCAGTATTTT. This sequence joins TRBV29-1 and TRBJ2-3; TRBD2 agrees at 8 bases. Trimming at V came to 7 bases and at J to 3 bases, leaving 6 bases not matched to a gene. Germline loops: CDR1 SQVTM, CDR2 ANQGSEA. The length of the CDR3 is 13 residues.

This clone was detected once. J is TRBJ1-5 and V is TRBV28; D not resolved. CDR3 size: 14 residues. The germline gives CDR1 MDHEN, CDR2 SYDVKM. The V end was cut by 2 bases, the J end by 3 bases, with 8 bases between. The CDR3 reads CASSLPPDNQPQHF. The CDR3 nucleotides are TGTGCCAGCAGTTTACCCCCCGACAATCAGCCCCAGCATTTT.

V and J are TRBV27 and TRBJ1-1; 7 positions match TRBD1. J was trimmed by 0 bases and V by 5 bases; bases with no gene match: 9. The CDR3 is made up of 16 amino acids. Looked up from germline, CDR1 is MNHEY and CDR2 is SMNVEV (reference sequence). CDR3 nucleotides: TGTGCCAGCAGTAAAGCCTACAGGGGCTTGAACACTGAAGCTTTCTTT. Amino acids: CASSKAYRGLNTEAFF.

There are a few counts of this clone. This chain links TRBV27 with TRBJ2-1; 8 bases line up with TRBD2. Germline lookup yields CDR1 MNHEY and CDR2 SMNVEV (reference sequence). The CDR3 contains 16 residues. Germline trimming cut 6 bases from V and 2 bases from J; bases unmatched to any gene: 9. CDR3 protein: CASRRDSGITYNEQFF. For the CDR3, the DNA is TGTGCCAGCAGGCGTGATAGCGGGATAACCTACAATGAGCAGTTCTTC.

J is TRBJ1-1 and V is TRBV2, with D perhaps TRBD1 (6 bases). V shed 9 bases and J shed 6 bases, with 17 bases lying between them. CDR3 length: 13 residues. Germline values: CDR1 SNHLY, CDR2 FYNNEI. The CDR3 reads CASIRTDQAEAFF. The CDR3 coding sequence is TGTGCCAGTATACGGACAGATCAGGCTGAAGCTTTCTTT. Complete variable domain (other parts from reference TRBV2 and TRBJ1-1): EPEVTQTPSHQVTQMGQEVILRCVPISNHLYFYWYRQILGQKVEFLVSFYNNEISEKSEIFDDQFSVERPDGSNFTLKIRSTKLEDSAMYFCASIRTDQAEAFFGQGTRLTVV.

This chain links TRBV6-6 with TRBJ1-5, with D possibly TRBD1 on 5 matching bases. Germline V gene sequence: CDR1 MNHNY, CDR2 SVGAGI (reference sequence). The CDR3 has 16 residues. Trimming stripped 4 bases from V and 3 bases from J, with 16 bases between. DNA of the CDR3: TGTGCCAGCAGTTTGCGAGGGATCGGGGCCAATCAGCCCCAGCATTTT. It yields the protein CASSLRGIGANQPQHF.

For the CDR3, the DNA is TGTGCCACCACGGGACAGCCAAATCAGCCCCAGCATTTT. Encoded protein: CATTGQPNQPQHF. The rearrangement links TRBV7-8 to TRBJ1-5, with 7 bases identical to TRBD1. CDR1 and CDR2 from the germline V gene are SGHVS and FQNEAQ. The J segment lost 4 bases and the V segment lost 10 bases, leaving 7 bases of the junction unmatched. The CDR3 contains 13 residues.

The chain has TRBV27 and TRBJ2-7; D unresolved. Trimming left V 0 bases short and J 0 bases short, with 15 bases between. The CDR3 length is 17 residues. Per the germline V gene, CDR1 is MNHEY and CDR2 is SMNVEV (reference sequence). CDR3 sequence (DNA): TGTGCCAGCAGTTTATCGGCCGCACTTCTAAGCTCCTACGAGCAGTACTTC. Translating gives CASSLSAALLSSYEQYF.

This sequence joins TRBV7-8 and TRBJ2-1; 11 nucleotides line up with TRBD2. Germline V lookup: CDR1 SGHVS, CDR2 FQNEAQ. The trim removed 4 bases at V and 4 bases at J, leaving 6 bases unmatched. The CDR3 contains 16 residues. This chain's CDR3 is CASSWEASGGYNEQFF. CDR3 nucleotide sequence: TGTGCCAGCAGCTGGGAAGCTAGCGGGGGGTACAATGAGCAGTTCTTC.

The chain has TRBV12-5 and TRBJ1-1; D might be TRBD1 (6 bases). V lost 1 base and J lost 4, with 13 bases in between. Germline CDR1 and CDR2: LGHNT and FRNRAP. This CDR3 region has 15 residues. The CDR3 here is CASGLGSTGFTEAFF. The CDR3 nucleotides read TGTGCTAGTGGTTTGGGGAGTACAGGGTTCACTGAAGCTTTCTTT. Supplemented by reference TRBV12-5 and TRBJ1-1, the full variable domain reads DARVTQTPRHKVTEMGQEVTMRCQPILGHNTVFWYRQTMMQGLELLAYFRNRAPLDDSGMPKDRFSAEMPDATLATLKIQPSEPRDSAVYFCASGLGSTGFTEAFFGQGTRLTVV.

V gene TRBV25-1 combines with J gene TRBJ2-5, with 8 nucleotides matching TRBD2. CDR1 MGHDK and CDR2 SYGVNS come from the germline V gene. V lost 3 bases and J lost 1; bases outside the gene matches: 7. CDR3 length equals 16 residues. Written as DNA, the CDR3 is TGTGCCAGCAGTGACCTAAAAGCGGGGGTCCAAGAGACCCAGTACTTC. Its translation is CASSDLKAGVQETQYF.

Remarks on this clone: The same CDR3 can be traced to other DNA sequences in this sample. The chain employs TRBV2 and TRBJ1-6; D might be TRBD1 (6 bases). V was trimmed by 3 bases and J by 7 bases, leaving 10 bases between them. CDR1 and CDR2 (germline): SNHLY, FYNNEI. CDR3 length equals 14 residues. The CDR3 is CASSDGQGNSPLHF. The CDR3 nucleotides read TGTGCCAGCAGTGACGGGCAGGGGAATTCACCCCTCCACTTT.

This chain links TRBV19 with TRBJ1-3; perhaps TRBD1 as D (5 bases). Germline V gene sequence: CDR1 LNHDA, CDR2 SQIVND (reference sequence). This CDR3 is built from 14 residues. V was clipped by 8 bases and J by 1 base, with 12 bases between them. The CDR3 region is CASVDRGSGNTIYF. In DNA form, the CDR3 reads TGTGCCAGTGTTGATAGGGGATCTGGAAACACCATATATTTT.

The CDR3 protein is CASSLRDGGEQFF. The DNA of the CDR3 is TGTGCCAGCAGCTTAAGGGACGGGGGCGAGCAGTTCTTC. The rearrangement uses TRBV11-3 and TRBJ2-1, with D tentatively TRBD1 or TRBD2 (6 bases each). With 2 bases removed from V and 10 bases from J, the gap between germline ends came to 12 bases. Germline CDR1 SGHNT, CDR2 YENEEA. This CDR3 region has 13 residues.

This chain joins TRBV6-1 and TRBJ1-2; TRBD1 aligns across 8 bases. Germline V gene sequence: CDR1 MNHNS, CDR2 SASEGT. V dropped 1 base and J dropped 7; count of bases not matched to a gene: 2. The CDR3 has 13 residues. CDR3: CASSEGTGIGYTF. For the CDR3, the DNA is TGTGCCAGCAGTGAAGGGACAGGGATTGGCTACACCTTC.

This clone was observed a handful of times. The chain uses TRBV10-3 and TRBJ2-3; D is perhaps TRBD2 (6 bases). Germline CDR1 is ENHRY and CDR2 is SYGVKD. The CDR3 contains 14 residues. The V end lost 6 bases, the J end lost 3 bases, and 13 bases lay between the germline ends. CDR3 protein: CAISGRLDTDTQYF. For the CDR3, the DNA is TGTGCCATCAGCGGGCGACTAGATACAGATACGCAGTATTTT.

This chain connects TRBV2 to TRBJ2-3; D assignment may be TRBD1 or TRBD2 (6 bases each). The CDR3 sequence is 16 residues long. V shed 1 base and J shed 3 bases, with 14 bases lying between them. Germline CDR1 is SNHLY and CDR2 is FYNNEI. This chain's CDR3 is CASSEGLRGRTDTQYF. The CDR3 DNA is TGTGCCAGCAGTGAAGGGTTGAGGGGGAGGACAGATACGCAGTATTTT.

J is TRBJ1-6 and V is TRBV6-5, with D tentatively TRBD1 (6 bases). The V end was cut by 5 bases, the J end by 6 bases, with 14 bases between. The length of the CDR3 is 15 residues. CDR1 is MNHEY and CDR2 is SVGAGI in the germline V gene. CDR3 sequence: CASSPAEQGNSPLHF. CDR3 nucleotide sequence: TGTGCCAGCAGTCCTGCGGAACAGGGTAATTCACCCCTCCACTTT.

The chain joins TRBV4-1 to TRBJ2-7, with 7 bases fitting TRBD1. In germline, CDR1 is MGHRA, CDR2 YSYEKL. Trimming removed 1 base from V and 3 bases from J; junction bases left unmatched: 9. The CDR3 has 16 amino acids. CDR3 bases: TGCGCCAGCAGCCAAGTTCCGGGACAGCGATTCTACGAGCAGTACTTC. Residues: CASSQVPGQRFYEQYF.

The chain employs TRBV27 and TRBJ1-1; D remains unclear. This CDR3 contains 13 residues. Germline V gene sequence: CDR1 MNHEY, CDR2 SMNVEV (reference sequence). The V end was cut by 2 bases, the J end by 7 bases, with 11 bases between. CDR3 region: CASSLRFMNEAFF. The CDR3 DNA reads as TGTGCCAGCAGTTTAAGGTTTATGAATGAAGCTTTCTTT.